These 4 T cell receptor beta chains share one sample of origin, sequenced in a study of cytomegalovirus exposure and HLA in healthy donors. The PCR made use of 60 Vbeta and 13 Jbeta primers. Using immunoSEQ multiplex PCR, the repertoire was profiled, and TCRdb retains in-frame clones only, with some absent. In the table there are around 140,000 clones, 70% to 80% of which are singletons. The specimen was PBMCs. Every receptor here comes from a female donor in good health and CMV-seronegative.

This clone was seen a single time. This sequence joins TRBV9 and TRBJ1-2; 8 nucleotides line up with TRBD1. The CDR3 length is 16 residues. V lost 0 bases to trimming and J lost 8 bases; unmatched junction nucleotides: 12. CDR1 is SGDLS and CDR2 is YYNGEE in the germline V gene. The CDR3, as DNA: TGTGCCAGCAGCGTAGGAGAGAGGATTGGACAGGGCGGCTACACCTTC. As protein: CASSVGERIGQGGYTF.

This chain connects TRBV13 to TRBJ1-2; tentatively, D is TRBD1 (6 bases). V lost 0 bases and J 4 bases, leaving 9 bases between the germline ends. From germline, CDR1 is PRHDT and CDR2 FYEKMQ (reference sequence). The CDR3 has 14 residues. CDR3 region: CASSLGQGTYGYTF. CDR3 bases: TGTGCCAGCAGCTTAGGACAGGGCACCTATGGCTACACCTTC.

Only a few counts were recorded for this clone. The chain uses TRBV6-5 and TRBJ1-1; unclear D gene. CDR3 length: 15 residues. Trimming pared 3 bases from V and 1 base from J, leaving 12 bases between. CDR1 is MNHEY and CDR2 is SVGAGI in the germline V gene. The CDR3 protein is CASSYLAHTNTEAFF. CDR3 nucleotides: TGTGCCAGCAGTTATTTGGCACATACGAACACTGAAGCTTTCTTT.

The chain combines TRBV11-3 with TRBJ2-3; TRBD1 matches at 7 bases. The length of the CDR3 is 15 residues. The trim removed 3 bases at V and 4 bases at J, leaving 7 bases unmatched. The germline V gene encodes CDR1 SGHNT and CDR2 YENEEA. The CDR3 reads CASSFGQARPDTQYF. Written as DNA, the CDR3 is TGTGCCAGCAGCTTCGGACAGGCGAGGCCAGATACGCAGTATTTT. Full variable domain (outside the CDR3, taken from reference TRBV11-3 and TRBJ2-3): EAGVVQSPRYKIIEKKQPVAFWCNPISGHNTLYWYLQNLGQGPELLIRYENEEAVDDSQLPKDRFSAERLKGVDSTLKIQPAELGDSAVYLCASSFGQARPDTQYFGPGTRLTVL.